Listed below are T cell receptor beta chains from one sample, sequenced in a study of blood T cell repertoires in COVID-19. Profiled with immunoSEQ multiplex PCR; TCRdb holds only in-frame clones, not every one. This sample has roughly 200,000 clones; 86% occur once, and the top ten carry about 5.6%. Material: PBMCs or T cells enriched from blood (not recorded which). These receptors came from a man aged 35 to 55 with acute COVID-19. CDR3s include the opening cysteine and the closing phenylalanine or tryptophan. Fields, in order: V gene, clone size, D gene, J gene, CDR3 DNA, CDR3 protein. A D gene is named only where the DNA matches it firmly. Where a row states a size, it is once, few, many or the class of an expanded clone; other rows omit it.

>TRBV9|.|.|TRBJ2-1
TGTGCCAGCAGAGGGGGGGGCTCGGAATACAATGAGCAGTTCTTC
CASRGGGSEYNEQFF
>TRBV2|.|.|TRBJ2-1
TGTGCCAGCAGGGACAGCTACTACAATGAGCAGTTCTTC
CASRDSYYNEQFF
>TRBV12-3/TRBV12-4|.|.|TRBJ1-2
TGTGCCAGCAGTTTCGTTAATCGCTATGGCTACACCTTC
CASSFVNRYGYTF
>TRBV7-8|.|.|TRBJ2-1
TGTGCCAGTGTGGGGCCCAATGAGCAGTTCTTC
CASVGPNEQFF
>TRBV2|.|TRBD1|TRBJ2-7
TGTGCCAGCATTGGGACAGGGGTCGAGCAGTACTTC
CASIGTGVEQYF
>TRBV19|.|.|TRBJ2-4
TGTGCCAGTAGTCCCCTGCAGGGGGGACCTAAAAACATTCAGTACTTC
CASSPLQGGPKNIQYF
>TRBV23-1|.|TRBD1|TRBJ1-5
TGCGCCAGCAGTCTCCGACAGGGGAATCAGCCCCAGCATTTT
CASSLRQGNQPQHF
>TRBV15|.|.|TRBJ2-1
TGTGCCACCAGCGGGGGGGCATTGGGGAGGTGGCATGAGCAGTTCTTC
CATSGGALGRWHEQFF
>TRBV5-4|few|TRBD2|TRBJ2-7
TGTGCCAGCAGCTTGGTATCACCAGCGGGGGCTTACGAGCAGTACTTC
CASSLVSPAGAYEQYF
>TRBV5-5|.|TRBD1|TRBJ2-3
TGTGCCAGCAGCTTGCTACGACAGGGAAACACAGATACGCAGTATTTT
CASSLLRQGNTDTQYF
>TRBV11-2|.|.|TRBJ2-1
TGTGCCAGCAGCTTAGATTGGTCGTCGATAGGCGGGGCATCCTACAATGAGCAGTTCTTC
CASSLDWSSIGGASYNEQFF
>TRBV28|.|.|TRBJ2-1
TGTGCCAGCAGTTTTGAGCACTGGGAGCAGTTCTTC
CASSFEHWEQFF
>TRBV15|.|.|TRBJ2-3
TGTGCCACCAGCAGAGGGACACTCACAGATACGCAGTATTTT
CATSRGTLTDTQYF
>TRBV24-1|.|TRBD1|TRBJ2-3
TGTGCCACCCGACAGGGAAGGTCAGATACGCAGTATTTT
CATRQGRSDTQYF
>TRBV27|.|.|TRBJ2-7
TGTGCCAGCAGTTTATCCAGGGTGGATATGGACTACGAGCAGTACTTC
CASSLSRVDMDYEQYF
>TRBV3-1/TRBV3-2|.|.|TRBJ1-6
TGTGCCAGCAGCCGCCCCGGCAGGAACGATAATTCACCCCTCCACTTT
CASSRPGRNDNSPLHF
>TRBV5-5|once|.|TRBJ2-2
TGTGCCAGCAGCTTGGGGCCGGGAGAAAACACCGGGGAGCTGTTTTTT
CASSLGPGENTGELFF
>TRBV5-1|.|TRBD1|TRBJ1-5
TGCGCCAGCAACGACAGGGTACCGGGGAATCAGCCCCAGCATTTT
CASNDRVPGNQPQHF
>TRBV7-3|.|.|TRBJ2-7
TGTGCCAGCAGCTTAGAGGCTTACTACGAGCAGTACTTC
CASSLEAYYEQYF
>TRBV6-6|.|TRBD2|TRBJ2-3
TGTGCCAGCAGCTCGACGAAAATCCTAGCGGGGACTCCAAGGGATACGCAGTATTTT
CASSSTKILAGTPRDTQYF
>TRBV25-1|.|TRBD1|TRBJ2-7
TGTGCCAGCAGTGACCACTCGACAGGGGCCTACGAGCAGTACTTC
CASSDHSTGAYEQYF
>TRBV30|.|TRBD1|TRBJ1-2
TGTGCCTGGAGCAGGGGGAATTTCGGCTACACCTTC
CAWSRGNFGYTF
>TRBV6-1|.|TRBD1|TRBJ1-1
TGTGCCAGCAGTGAAGCGACAGGGACCACTGAAGCTTTCTTT
CASSEATGTTEAFF
>TRBV9|.|TRBD2|TRBJ2-3
TGTGCCAGCAGCGCGAGCGGGGGCACAGATACGCAGTATTTT
CASSASGGTDTQYF
>TRBV7-8|.|.|TRBJ2-5
TGTGCCAGCAGCTTAGGTCTTGGGGCCATAGAGACCCAGTACTTC
CASSLGLGAIETQYF
>TRBV9|.|TRBD1|TRBJ2-5
TGTGCCAGCAGCGCAGGGACAGGGGGCCGTTATGAGACCCAGTACTTC
CASSAGTGGRYETQYF
>TRBV28|once|TRBD1|TRBJ2-1
TGTGCCAGCAGTTTATTCGCGGGACAGGGTAAGCTAAATGAGCAGTTCTTC
CASSLFAGQGKLNEQFF
>TRBV28|.|TRBD2|TRBJ2-1
TGTGCCAGCAGTTTTCCCCTTTCCCTTTCTAGCGGGTTTTCCTACAATGAGCAGTTCTTC
CASSFPLSLSSGFSYNEQFF
>TRBV14|.|TRBD1|TRBJ2-5
TGTGCCAGCAGCCAGGACAGGGGAAGAAAGACCCAGTACTTC
CASSQDRGRKTQYF